This passage covers 14 T cell receptor beta chains from one sample sequenced in a study of cytomegalovirus exposure and HLA in healthy donors. Generated by immunoSEQ multiplex PCR, the TCRdb table keeps only in-frame clones and is missing some. The data show 190,000 or so clones, 75% to 85% seen once. The sample was PBMCs. These TCRs come from a woman in her thirties in good health and CMV-seropositive.

J is TRBJ2-7 and V is TRBV27; 10 nucleotides match TRBD2. The CDR3 covers 15 residues. The germline V gene encodes CDR1 MNHEY and CDR2 SMNVEV (reference sequence). The V gene end was trimmed by 4 bases and the J gene end by 4 bases; junction bases not matched to a gene: 7. CDR3 coding DNA: TGTGCCAGCAGTTCGGGACTAGCGAATAATTACGAGCAGTACTTC. Protein: CASSSGLANNYEQYF.

A few counts support this clone. The chain couples TRBV7-2 to TRBJ1-2; 10 bases agree with TRBD1. Germline V CDR1 and CDR2: SGHTA, FQGNSA. Trimming cost V 5 bases and J 5 bases; bases outside gene matches: 8. The CDR3 length is 15 residues. The CDR3 coding sequence is TGTGCCAGCAGCCTGACAGGGGGCGCGGGGTATGGCTACACCTTC. Translating gives CASSLTGGAGYGYTF.

The chain is built from TRBV5-4 and TRBJ2-6; maybe TRBD1 (5 bases). CDR3 size: 19 residues. The ends were cut back, 1 base at V and 1 base at J, with 18 bases in the middle. Germline assignment: CDR1 SGHNT and CDR2 YYREEE (reference sequence). For the CDR3, the DNA is TGTGCCAGCAGCTTGCGGTTAGGCAGGGAACCTTCTGGGGCCAACGTCCTGACTTTC. This codes for CASSLRLGREPSGANVLTF.

The rearrangement links TRBV2 to TRBJ1-5; D remains ambiguous. V lost 6 bases and J 8 bases, leaving 11 bases between the germline ends. Germline CDR1 SNHLY, CDR2 FYNNEI. The CDR3 has 12 amino acids. CDR3 in DNA: TGTGCCAGCAGACCACGTTCGGAGCCCCAGCATTTT. Its protein product is CASRPRSEPQHF.

The V and J genes are TRBV6-6 and TRBJ2-1; 9 nucleotides line up with TRBD2. The germline V gene has CDR1 MNHNY and CDR2 SVGAGI (reference sequence). The CDR3 covers 15 residues. The ends lost 8 bases at V and 2 bases at J; junction bases unmatched: 7. The CDR3 loop is CASLERGRAYNEQFF. CDR3 nucleotide sequence: TGTGCCAGCTTAGAGCGCGGGAGGGCCTACAATGAGCAGTTCTTC.

This chain uses TRBV5-1 with TRBJ2-2; no clear D. Germline V CDR1 and CDR2: SGHRS, YFSETQ. The CDR3 totals 15 residues. Trimming cost V 0 bases and J 4 bases, with 10 bases left between them. The DNA of the CDR3 is TGCGCCAGCAGCTTGGTTGGAGACGTCACCGGGGAGCTGTTTTTT. Its protein is CASSLVGDVTGELFF.

CDR3 residues: CASSTGREGTQYF. CDR3 in DNA: TGTGCCAGCAGTACGGGGCGGGAGGGAACGCAGTATTTT. The rearrangement uses TRBV6-5 and TRBJ2-3; 9 nucleotides agree with TRBD2. The CDR3 length is 13 residues. In germline, CDR1 is MNHEY, CDR2 SVGAGI. The ends lost 5 bases at V and 9 bases at J; junction bases unmatched: 6.

The J gene is TRBJ2-3, the V gene TRBV5-4; 10 positions match TRBD2. The CDR3 runs 15 residues. CDR1 and CDR2 (germline): SGHNT, YYREEE (reference sequence). V lost 4 bases, J lost 3 bases, and 5 bases stayed unmatched. The CDR3 nucleotides read TGTGCCAGCAGCCCAACTAGCGGGATAACAGATACGCAGTATTTT. This gives the protein CASSPTSGITDTQYF.

CDR3 DNA: TGTGCCAGCAGAACTGACAGGGCGGCTTTCTTT. Translating it yields CASRTDRAAFF. The chain carries TRBV28 and TRBJ1-1; TRBD1 matches at 7 bases. J was trimmed by 11 bases and V by 6 bases; bases with no gene match: 6. Germline-derived CDR1 and CDR2 are MDHEN and SYDVKM. The CDR3 runs to 11 residues.

The V and J genes are TRBV7-2 and TRBJ2-3; the D is unclear. This CDR3 contains 14 residues. V gave up 2 bases and J gave up 6 bases, with 12 bases separating them. Germline V lookup: CDR1 SGHTA, CDR2 FQGNSA. The CDR3 sequence: CASSLLSSSDTQYF. In DNA form, the CDR3 reads TGTGCCAGCAGCTTACTTAGCTCGTCGGATACGCAGTATTTT.

The V gene is TRBV5-1, the J gene TRBJ2-3; D is perhaps TRBD2 (5 bases). This CDR3 comprises 15 residues. V lost 3 bases, J lost 1 base, and 12 bases lay in between. The germline V gene encodes CDR1 SGHRS and CDR2 YFSETQ. The DNA for the CDR3 is TGCGCCAGCAGCTCCGCCCCAGCGGGCACAGATACGCAGTATTTT. Encoded protein: CASSSAPAGTDTQYF.

The chain links TRBV5-1 to TRBJ2-1; 11 bases agree with TRBD2. With V trimmed by 0 bases and J by 6 bases, 2 bases remained unmatched. The length of the CDR3 is 15 residues. Germline V gene lookup returns CDR1 SGHRS and CDR2 YFSETQ. DNA for the CDR3: TGCGCCAGCAGCTTGGGGACTAGCGGGTTCAATGAGCAGTTCTTC. This sequence encodes CASSLGTSGFNEQFF.

This clone was seen just once. The chain recombines TRBV9 with TRBJ2-1; 11 bases are shared with TRBD2. Germline V lookup: CDR1 SGDLS, CDR2 YYNGEE. The CDR3 has 16 residues. After removal of 1 base from V and 5 bases from J, the junction contained 5 bases not matched to a gene. This CDR3 reads CASSVRPSGRNNEQFF. The CDR3 nucleotides are TGTGCCAGCAGCGTAAGGCCTAGCGGGAGGAACAATGAGCAGTTCTTC.

The gene calls are TRBV20-1 and TRBJ2-1; no definite D call. Germline V gives CDR1 DFQATT, CDR2 SNEGSKA (reference sequence). The CDR3 extends over 10 amino acids. V was clipped by 6 bases and J by 6 bases, with 6 bases between them. The CDR3 DNA reads as TGCAGTGCGGCCCCCAATGAGCAGTTCTTC. Translation: CSAAPNEQFF.